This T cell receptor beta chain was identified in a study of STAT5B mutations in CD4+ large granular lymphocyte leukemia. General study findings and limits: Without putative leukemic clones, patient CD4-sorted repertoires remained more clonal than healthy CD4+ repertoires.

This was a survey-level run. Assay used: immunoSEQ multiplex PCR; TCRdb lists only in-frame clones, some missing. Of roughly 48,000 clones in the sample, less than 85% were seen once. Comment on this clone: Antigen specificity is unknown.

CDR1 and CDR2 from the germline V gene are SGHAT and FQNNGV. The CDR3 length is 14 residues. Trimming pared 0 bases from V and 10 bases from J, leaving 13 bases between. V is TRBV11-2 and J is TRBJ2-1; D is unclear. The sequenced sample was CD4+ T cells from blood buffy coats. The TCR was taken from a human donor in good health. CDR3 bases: TGTGCCAGCAGCTTAGATTCCACAGTAGGGGAGCAGTTCTTC. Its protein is CASSLDSTVGEQFF.